The T cell receptor (beta chain) described here comes from a study of cytomegalovirus exposure and HLA in healthy donors. 60 Vbeta and 13 Jbeta primers were used in PCR. TCRdb's table, derived via immunoSEQ multiplex PCR, lists solely in-frame clones and lacks some. The sample lists roughly 92,000 clones, approximately 80% seen once, with approximately 30% in the top ten. Sequencing input: PBMCs. The sequence was obtained from a man in his fifties or sixties in good health and CMV-seropositive.

The CDR3: CAWSTSGIYEQYF. The CDR3, as DNA: TGTGCCTGGAGTACTAGCGGGATCTACGAGCAGTACTTC. This chain connects TRBV30 to TRBJ2-7; 10 bases match TRBD2. The CDR3 contains 13 residues. Losses at the gene ends were 2 bases for V and 3 bases for J; bases not matched to a gene: 1. In germline, CDR1 is GTSNPN, CDR2 SVGIG (reference sequence).